These 25 T cell receptor beta chains share one sample of origin, sequenced in a study of blood T cells in healthy people across ages. Using a J-beta primer mix together with a sample-barcoded 5' primer, a second PCR was run for about 7 to 12 cycles. TCRdb called the 5' RACE reads again in MiXCR, with one record for every CDR3 protein. The sample shows around 1.7 million distinct CDR3 sequences, 28% of them seen only once. The sequenced sample was blood. The receptors stem from a woman aged 25 to 45 in good health.

The V call is TRBV4-3, the J call TRBJ1-2, with D maybe TRBD1 (6 bases). The V gene lost 1 base and the J gene lost 6 bases, with 18 bases spanning the gap. The CDR3 runs to 16 residues. Germline assignment: CDR1 LGHNA and CDR2 YSLEER. The CDR3 nucleotides are TGCGCCAGCAGCCAAGGCGGTGCGATCAGGGGACATGGCTACACCTTC. Protein sequence: CASSQGGAIRGHGYTF.

This clonotype came up a few times. The chain employs TRBV15 and TRBJ1-1, with 7 bases lining up with TRBD1. Losses at the gene ends were 3 bases for V and 5 bases for J; bases not matched to a gene: 9. Germline values: CDR1 LNHNV, CDR2 YYDKDF (reference sequence). The CDR3 runs to 15 residues. The DNA for the CDR3 is TGTGCCACCAGCAGGCGAAACAGGGGTGAAACTGAAGCTTTCTTT. This codes for CATSRRNRGETEAFF.

This clonotype occurred a few times. The genes are TRBV7-2 and TRBJ2-5; D possibly corresponds to TRBD2 (6 bases). The DNA end lines up better with TRBJ2-7; the J call may be wrong. Germline V gene sequence: CDR1 SGHTA, CDR2 FQGNSA. CDR3 length: 14 residues. As DNA, the CDR3 is TGTGCCAGCAGCATGCTAGCGCCGACCTACGAGCAGTACTTC. Its translation: CASSMLAPTYEQYF.

The chain is built from TRBV25-1 and TRBJ2-1, with 7 bases aligning to TRBD1. Germline V CDR1 and CDR2: MGHDK, SYGVNS. This CDR3 spans 14 amino acids. The V and J ends lost 7 bases and 6 bases, in that order; junction bases with no gene match: 9. Written as DNA, the CDR3 is TGTGCCAGCAAACCCGGGACAGCCACCAATGAGCAGTTCTTC. Protein: CASKPGTATNEQFF.

This clonotype was recorded many times. The V gene is TRBV12-3 or TRBV12-4, the J gene TRBJ2-4; D not certain. Trimming stripped 6 bases from V and 0 bases from J, with 15 bases between. The CDR3 runs to 16 residues. The CDR3: CASSHPGALAKNIQYF. CDR3 coding DNA: TGTGCCAGCAGCCATCCGGGTGCGCTAGCCAAAAACATTCAGTACTTC.

Notes on this clonotype: At one end, the junction sequence differs from germline, possibly due to a read error. The CDR3 spells CASSYSNAGETRYF. The CDR3 bases are TGTGCCAGCAGTTACTCGAATGCCGGGGAGACCCGGTACTTC. The V call is TRBV6-6, the J call TRBJ2-5, with D tentatively TRBD2 (5 bases). This CDR3 is 14 amino acids long. The V gene's germline CDR1 is MNHNY and CDR2 SVGAGI (reference sequence).

Details on this clonotype: An end of the junction differs from the germline gene, which may be a read error. The V and J genes are TRBV5-5 and TRBJ2-7; 8 bases agree with TRBD2. This CDR3 comprises 15 residues. CDR1 is SGHKS and CDR2 is YYEKEE in the germline V gene (reference sequence). CDR3 nucleotide sequence: TGTCCCAGCAGCTGGGGACTAGGGGTTACCTACGAGCAGTACTTC. Translating it yields CPSSWGLGVTYEQYF.

This chain uses TRBV4-1 with TRBJ2-3, with D perhaps TRBD2 (6 bases). V dropped 1 base and J dropped 6 bases, with 14 bases sitting between them. Germline V lookup: CDR1 MGHRA, CDR2 YSYEKL. The CDR3 runs to 15 residues. CDR3: CASSQVQAGRDTQYF. In DNA form, the CDR3 reads TGCGCCAGCAGCCAAGTACAGGCAGGGAGGGATACGCAGTATTTT.

V and J are TRBV19 and TRBJ2-6, with no clear D. The CDR3 has 14 amino acids. The V end lost 5 bases, the J end lost 3 bases, and 8 bases lay between the germline ends. CDR1 LNHDA and CDR2 SQIVND come from the germline V gene (reference sequence). DNA for the CDR3: TGTGCCAGTAGTCCAACCGGTGGGGCCAACGTCCTGACTTTC. This gives the protein CASSPTGGANVLTF.

V is TRBV20-1 and J is TRBJ2-3; D may be TRBD1 (5 bases). Germline V gene sequence: CDR1 DFQATT, CDR2 SNEGSKA (reference sequence). This CDR3 comprises 14 residues. V was clipped by 5 bases and J by 8 bases, with 20 bases between them. CDR3 protein: CSAGAVAEVVTQYF. CDR3 bases: TGCAGTGCTGGGGCGGTTGCCGAGGTAGTTACGCAGTATTTT.

This chain links TRBV30 with TRBJ1-1; D not certain. Germline V gene data show CDR1 as GTSNPN and CDR2 as SVGIG (reference sequence). Deletions cut 0 bases from V and 5 bases from J, with 13 bases between. The length of the CDR3 is 14 residues. The CDR3 DNA reads as TGTGCCTGGAGTGTAGGGAGCCTGGGGACTGAAGCTTTCTTT. Translation gives CAWSVGSLGTEAFF. Together with reference TRBV30 and TRBJ1-1, the CDR3 gives the full variable domain: SQTIHQWPATLVQPVGSPLSLECTVEGTSNPNLYWYRQAAGRGLQLLFYSVGIGQISSEVPQNLSASRPQDRQFILSSKKLLLSDSGFYLCAWSVGSLGTEAFFGQGTRLTVV.

Concerning this clonotype itself: This may be a read error, as it is one base from a much larger clone. This sequence joins TRBV4-3 and TRBJ2-6; 11 nucleotides agree with TRBD1. This CDR3 has 19 amino acids. From germline, CDR1 is LGHNA and CDR2 YSLEER. CDR3: CASSPSGQGVHSGANVRTF. DNA of the CDR3: TGCGCCAGCAGCCCCTCGGGACAGGGGGTTCACTCTGGGGCCAACGTCCGGACTTTC.

The chain employs TRBV6-5 and TRBJ2-7; 8 bases map to TRBD1. Germline lookup yields CDR1 MNHEY and CDR2 SVGAGI. Unmatched junction bases numbered 9, after V lost 1 base and J lost 4 bases. The CDR3 consists of 16 residues. The CDR3 DNA reads as TGTGCCAGCAGTTACTTAGGGACAGGTGCTGCTTACGAGCAGTACTTC. It yields the protein CASSYLGTGAAYEQYF.

This clonotype was recorded a few times. J is TRBJ1-4 and V is TRBV5-1, with 9 bases aligning to TRBD1. The CDR3 has 16 amino acids. The V gene's germline CDR1 is SGHRS and CDR2 YFSETQ. V was pared by 4 bases and J by 5 bases, with 9 bases of the junction left unmatched. This chain's CDR3 is CASSRTGTGYNEKLFF. The CDR3 nucleotides are TGCGCCAGCAGCCGTACCGGGACAGGGTACAATGAAAAACTGTTTTTT. Drawing the rest from reference TRBV5-1 and TRBJ1-4, the complete variable domain is KAGVTQTPRYLIKTRGQQVTLSCSPISGHRSVSWYQQTPGQGLQFLFEYFSETQRNKGNFPGRFSGRQFSNSRSEMNVSTLELGDSALYLCASSRTGTGYNEKLFFGSGTQLSVL.

The chain couples TRBV29-1 to TRBJ1-1; TRBD1 agrees at 9 bases. Germline assignment: CDR1 SQVTM and CDR2 ANQGSEA. This CDR3 has 13 residues. The V and J ends lost 6 bases and 4 bases, in that order; junction bases with no gene match: 6. The CDR3: CSVVRQGGTEAFF. The CDR3 coding sequence is TGCAGCGTGGTTCGACAGGGGGGCACTGAAGCTTTCTTT.

This sequence joins TRBV15 and TRBJ2-1; 10 bases fit TRBD2. This CDR3 is 15 amino acids long. V lost 0 bases, J lost 6 bases, and 2 bases stayed unmatched. The germline CDR1 and CDR2 sequences are LNHNV and YYDKDF (reference sequence). DNA for the CDR3: TGTGCCACCAGCAGAGAACTAGCGGGACTCAATGAGCAGTTCTTC. This encodes CATSRELAGLNEQFF.

J is TRBJ2-7 and V is TRBV6-6; 7 nucleotides align to TRBD1. This CDR3 is built from 13 residues. CDR1 MNHNY and CDR2 SVGAGI come from the germline V gene (reference sequence). The trim removed 8 bases at V and 2 bases at J, leaving 6 bases unmatched. The DNA of the CDR3 is TGTGCCAGCGGGGACAGCCCCACCTACGAGCAGTACTTC. It translates to CASGDSPTYEQYF.

The chain recombines TRBV27 with TRBJ2-1; maybe TRBD2 (6 bases). Trimming stripped 3 bases from V and 9 bases from J, with 27 bases between. This CDR3 is built from 18 residues. Germline-derived CDR1 and CDR2 are MNHEY and SMNVEV (reference sequence). The CDR3 is CASSLGPASALIGSEQFF. The DNA for the CDR3 is TGTGCCAGCAGTTTGGGCCCGGCTAGTGCCCTAATCGGGAGTGAGCAGTTCTTC.

In this sample, this clonotype turned up many times. The chain is built from TRBV7-2 and TRBJ2-7; D ambiguous. Germline loops: CDR1 SGHTA, CDR2 FQGNSA. The CDR3 extends over 12 amino acids. Trimming shortened V by 5 bases and J by 6 bases, and 11 bases separated the two germline ends. CDR3 protein: CASSQSKGEQYF. CDR3 DNA sequence: TGTGCCAGCAGCCAATCGAAGGGCGAGCAGTACTTC.

The chain couples TRBV7-2 to TRBJ2-1; D is possibly TRBD1 (6 bases). The CDR3 length is 12 residues. Per germline, CDR1 SGHTA and CDR2 FQGNSA. V was cut by 5 bases and J by 8 bases, with 10 bases left in between. CDR3 residues: CASSPQGHEQFF. Here the CDR3 DNA reads TGTGCCAGCAGCCCACAGGGACATGAGCAGTTCTTC.

The chain combines TRBV7-9 with TRBJ2-7; the D gene could be TRBD1 or TRBD2 (5 bases each). V was clipped by 5 bases and J by 6 bases, with 23 bases between them. The germline CDR1 and CDR2 sequences are SEHNR and FQNEAQ (reference sequence). The CDR3 runs to 16 residues. In DNA, the CDR3 is TGTGCCAGCAGCCCAAGAGACCCAGGGCGGGCGGGCGAGCAGTACTTC. This codes for CASSPRDPGRAGEQYF.

This clonotype has more than one count but fewer than ten. CDR3 sequence reads: CASSQDHGADYGYTF. The CDR3 nucleotides read TGCGCCAGCAGCCAGGACCATGGGGCCGACTATGGCTACACCTTC. The J gene is TRBJ1-2, the V gene TRBV5-1; D is possibly TRBD1 (5 bases). Germline values: CDR1 SGHRS, CDR2 YFSETQ. V was clipped by 4 bases and J by 3 bases, with 16 bases between them. This CDR3 has 15 residues.

This clonotype was observed at least ten times. The chain uses TRBV20-1 and TRBJ2-6; D gene ambiguous. The CDR3 loop spans 16 amino acids. The V end lost 0 bases, the J end lost 0 bases, and 9 bases lay between the germline ends. CDR1 and CDR2 from the germline V gene are DFQATT and SNEGSKA (reference sequence). Here the CDR3 reads CSAREGGSSGANVLTF. CDR3 sequence (DNA): TGCAGTGCTAGAGAGGGTGGTTCCTCTGGGGCCAACGTCCTGACTTTC.

The chain recombines TRBV30 with TRBJ2-5; TRBD2 matches 10 bases. The CDR3 sequence is 17 residues long. The germline gives CDR1 GTSNPN, CDR2 SVGIG (reference sequence). V lost 4 bases and J lost 11; bases outside the gene matches: 22. This chain's CDR3 is CAWKPEILAGDSREQYF. CDR3 DNA: TGTGCCTGGAAGCCGGAAATTCTAGCGGGAGATTCTCGGGAGCAGTACTTC. Full variable domain (remainder filled in from reference TRBV30 and TRBJ2-5): SQTIHQWPATLVQPVGSPLSLECTVEGTSNPNLYWYRQAAGRGLQLLFYSVGIGQISSEVPQNLSASRPQDRQFILSSKKLLLSDSGFYLCAWKPEILAGDSREQYFGPGTRLLVL.

CDR3 sequence: CASSSYGTANYGYTF. The DNA of the CDR3 is TGCGCCAGCAGCTCATATGGGACAGCTAACTATGGCTACACCTTC. The rearrangement joins TRBV5-1 to TRBJ1-2; TRBD1 agrees at 7 bases. Germline V gives CDR1 SGHRS, CDR2 YFSETQ. The CDR3 loop spans 15 amino acids. J lost 0 bases, V lost 3 bases, and 5 bases had no gene match.